These 20 T cell receptor beta chains share one sample of origin, sequenced in a study of blood T cells in healthy people across ages. For the second PCR, which ran for about 6 to 12 cycles, a sample-barcoded 5' primer and a J-beta primer mix were used. TCRdb ran MiXCR on the 5' RACE reads and lists one entry per CDR3 protein. The table has fewer than 900,000 distinct CDR3 sequences, about 40% seen once. The sample comprised blood. The receptor source for this set is a woman in her sixties or seventies in good health.

The CDR3: CASSQDGFGDTEAFF. CDR3 nucleotide sequence: TGCGCCAGCAGCCAAGATGGTTTCGGGGACACTGAAGCTTTCTTT. This sequence joins TRBV4-1 and TRBJ1-1, with D unclear. The CDR3 is 15 residues long. The germline V gene encodes CDR1 MGHRA and CDR2 YSYEKL. With 0 bases removed from V and 3 bases from J, the gap between germline ends came to 11 bases.

This clonotype was found a few times. The genes are TRBV9 and TRBJ2-1; 10 bases map to TRBD2. Germline V gives CDR1 SGDLS, CDR2 YYNGEE. The J segment lost 4 bases and the V segment lost 1 base, leaving 5 bases of the junction unmatched. The CDR3 is 16 amino acids. The CDR3 is CASSVSSGGAYNEQFF. CDR3 nucleotide sequence: TGTGCCAGCAGCGTATCGAGCGGGGGGGCGTACAATGAGCAGTTCTTC.

This clonotype appeared many times. The chain couples TRBV29-1 to TRBJ2-5; tentatively, D is TRBD2 (5 bases). The V gene's germline CDR1 is SQVTM and CDR2 ANQGSEA. This CDR3 has 12 amino acids. V dropped 5 bases and J dropped 5 bases, with 12 bases sitting between them. CDR3 sequence reads: CSVMGSGETQYF. The CDR3 coding sequence is TGCAGCGTTATGGGGTCGGGGGAGACCCAGTACTTC. Together with reference TRBV29-1 and TRBJ2-5, the CDR3 gives the full variable domain: SAVISQKPSRDICQRGTSLTIQCQVDSQVTMMFWYRQQPGQSLTLIATANQGSEATYESGFVIDKFPISRPNLTFSTLTVSNMSPEDSSIYLCSVMGSGETQYFGPGTRLLVL.

This clonotype was found a few times. The gene calls are TRBV9 and TRBJ2-5; D unclear. Germline V CDR1 and CDR2: SGDLS, YYNGEE. V lost 0 bases, J lost 4 bases, and 10 bases lay in between. The CDR3 is 14 residues long. CDR3 coding DNA: TGTGCCAGCAGCGTAGGTGGGCTCCGAGAGACCCAGTACTTC. Protein sequence: CASSVGGLRETQYF.

The table lists this clonotype with a few counts. This sequence joins TRBV7-7 and TRBJ2-5; TRBD1 or TRBD2 may be the D gene (6 bases each). Germline V gives CDR1 SSHAT, CDR2 FNYEAQ (reference sequence). This CDR3 contains 14 residues. V was shortened by 5 bases and J by 2 bases, with 12 bases between the two germline ends. The CDR3 DNA follows: TGTGCCAGCAGCAGGGGGGTGGGACAAGAGACCCAGTACTTC. It encodes CASSRGVGQETQYF.

The chain links TRBV12-3 or TRBV12-4 to TRBJ1-5; D unclear. The CDR3 has 13 amino acids. The V end lost 3 bases, the J end lost 5 bases, and 8 bases lay between the germline ends. CDR3 in DNA: TGTGCCAGCAGTTTTTCAGAATATCAGCCCCAGCATTTT. This encodes CASSFSEYQPQHF.

This clonotype was counted many times. The chain uses TRBV3-1 and TRBJ2-1, with unresolved D. Per germline, CDR1 LGHDT and CDR2 YNNKEL (reference sequence). The CDR3 covers 13 residues. Trimming removed 0 bases from V and 5 bases from J, with 5 bases in between. CDR3 amino acids: CASSQDYNNEQFF. Here the CDR3 DNA reads TGTGCCAGCAGCCAAGATTATAACAATGAGCAGTTCTTC.

J is TRBJ1-2 and V is TRBV20-1; 11 nucleotides match TRBD1. From germline, CDR1 is DFQATT and CDR2 SNEGSKA (reference sequence). V shed 6 bases, J shed 4 bases, and the junction held 7 bases outside the gene matches. The CDR3 spans 14 residues. The CDR3 nucleotides read TGCAGTGCGCCGGGACAGGGGGAGACCTATGGCTACACCTTC. Translated: CSAPGQGETYGYTF.

The chain uses TRBV5-1 and TRBJ1-1; a weak D match, TRBD1 (6 bases). Trimming removed 1 base from V and 11 bases from J, with 9 bases in between. CDR1 and CDR2 (germline): SGHRS, YFSETQ. CDR3 length equals 11 residues. CDR3 amino acids: CASSLTGMAFF. As DNA, the CDR3 is TGCGCCAGCAGCTTGACAGGGATGGCTTTCTTT. Supplemented by reference TRBV5-1 and TRBJ1-1, the full variable domain reads KAGVTQTPRYLIKTRGQQVTLSCSPISGHRSVSWYQQTPGQGLQFLFEYFSETQRNKGNFPGRFSGRQFSNSRSEMNVSTLELGDSALYLCASSLTGMAFFGQGTRLTVV.

This clonotype has more than one count but fewer than ten. The chain has TRBV6-6 and TRBJ2-7; D unclear. CDR1 MNHNY and CDR2 SVGAGI come from the germline V gene (reference sequence). The CDR3 is 14 residues long. V dropped 0 bases and J dropped 2 bases, with 8 bases sitting between them. The CDR3 nucleotides are TGTGCCAGCAGTTACTCGGCGACCCCCTACGAGCAGTACTTC. The encoded protein is CASSYSATPYEQYF.

This clonotype is a singleton in its sample. The chain recombines TRBV20-1 with TRBJ2-2; weak D call: TRBD2 (6 bases). V gave up 5 bases and J gave up 13 bases, with 20 bases separating them. Per the germline V gene, CDR1 is DFQATT and CDR2 is SNEGSKA (reference sequence). CDR3 length: 13 residues. The CDR3 bases are TGCAGTGCTCCTATACTAGCTTCGGGTGGGCTGTTTTTT. Amino acids: CSAPILASGGLFF.

This rearrangement joins TRBV10-3 to TRBJ2-3; D remains unclear. V gave up 6 bases and J gave up 4 bases, with 8 bases separating them. The V gene's germline CDR1 is ENHRY and CDR2 SYGVKD. The CDR3 contains 12 residues. As DNA, the CDR3 is TGTGCCATCAGGGAACCCGCAGATACGCAGTATTTT. It specifies CAIREPADTQYF.

The chain has TRBV3-1 and TRBJ2-7; no definite D call. Trimming pared 0 bases from V and 2 bases from J, leaving 8 bases between. The CDR3 contains 14 residues. Germline CDR1 is LGHDT and CDR2 is YNNKEL (reference sequence). The CDR3 spells CASSQESWPYEQYF. The CDR3 region has the DNA TGTGCCAGCAGCCAAGAATCTTGGCCCTACGAGCAGTACTTC.

As regards this clonotype: Just one base apart from a much larger clone, this may be a read error. This likely comes from a read error, as the CDR3 has no conserved phenylalanine or tryptophan at its end. The chain recombines TRBV29-1 with TRBJ2-5; D possibly corresponds to TRBD1 (6 bases). Germline V CDR1 and CDR2: SQVTM, ANQGSEA. Between the trimmed V and J ends, which lost 7 bases and 5 bases, there was a span of 17 bases. The CDR3 covers 13 residues. CDR3 in amino acids: CSGRLGAGETQYV. The CDR3 DNA follows: TGCAGCGGCCGACTGGGGGCTGGGGAGACCCAGTACGTC.

This clonotype was seen more than once but under ten times. The chain employs TRBV24-1 and TRBJ2-1; 13 bases are shared with TRBD2. This CDR3 region has 15 residues. V lost 9 bases, J lost 4 bases, and 5 bases stayed unmatched. Germline CDR1 reads KGHDR; CDR2 reads SFDVKD. CDR3: CATSQLAGGYNEQFF. The CDR3 DNA reads TGTGCCACCTCGCAACTAGCGGGAGGGTACAATGAGCAGTTCTTC.

This clonotype was recorded at least ten times. For the CDR3, the DNA is TGCAGTGCTAGATTGGGGTACACGATTAAGGGTACCCCTCCCACCTTC. This codes for CSARLGYTIKGTPPTF. The chain employs TRBV20-1 and TRBJ1-2, with D uncertain. Germline assignment: CDR1 DFQATT and CDR2 SNEGSKA (reference sequence). This CDR3 is built from 16 residues. Trimming stripped 2 bases from V and 13 bases from J, with 29 bases between.

This clonotype was counted only a few times. The J gene is TRBJ2-5, the V gene TRBV20-1, with D perhaps matching TRBD2 (7 bases). The germline gives CDR1 DFQATT, CDR2 SNEGSKA (reference sequence). Trimming stripped 6 bases from V and 3 bases from J, with 17 bases between. The CDR3 has 14 residues. The CDR3 bases are TGCAGTGCAAATCCGGGGGGCAGAAAAGAGACCCAGTACTTC. It yields the protein CSANPGGRKETQYF.

This clonotype showed up just a few times. This chain uses TRBV20-1 with TRBJ2-1, with TRBD2 matching over 7 bases. The CDR3 is 18 residues long. Trimming cost V 4 bases and J 0 bases; bases outside gene matches: 15. Germline-derived CDR1 and CDR2 are DFQATT and SNEGSKA (reference sequence). CDR3: CSAIQLALVTSSYNEQFF. The CDR3 nucleotides are TGCAGTGCTATACAACTAGCGCTAGTTACTAGCTCCTACAATGAGCAGTTCTTC.

This clonotype showed up just a few times. The chain is built from TRBV12-3 or TRBV12-4 and TRBJ1-5; no clear D gene. CDR3 length: 14 residues. V was trimmed by 2 bases and J by 7 bases, leaving 12 bases between them. CDR3 nucleotides: TGTGCCAGCAGTTTAAGGCATTTAGGCCAGCCCCAGCATTTT. This translates into CASSLRHLGQPQHF.

This clonotype has just a few counts. This may be a read error: a much more frequent sequence differs by one nucleotide. V and J are TRBV11-2 and TRBJ2-1; D call uncertain. The CDR3 is 14 amino acids. Trimming pared 1 base from V and 13 bases from J, leaving 17 bases between. Germline lookup yields CDR1 SGHAT and CDR2 FQNNGV. CDR3 nucleotides: TGTGCCAGCAGCTTAGGGACGGTTCAAGAGACCCAGTTCTTC. It translates to CASSLGTVQETQFF.